The entry below describes one T cell receptor beta chain. This receptor's antigen is unknown. No base quality values were provided; no much bigger clone lies one nucleotide off. The CDR3, cysteine through phenylalanine, is 12 amino acids long. The sequence is cut down to CDR3 DNA, 36 bases in frame from base 1. The V and J ends are trimmed by 6 bases and 8 bases, leaving 8 bases between them. In the paper's terms, the time point label means: baseline before first vaccination. The vaccinee samples were drawn from two UK trials, COV001 and COV002, one of which was a single-blind randomized controlled phase 2/3 trial testing AZD1222 (ChAdOx1 nCoV-19) in healthy adults. Trial participant PBMC samples were collected at day 0 and day 28 after the second dose for TCRbeta chain sequencing. The data belong to a study of T cell responses to AZD1222 COVID-19 vaccine (dated by TCRdb to 2020 to 2023). Looking at the study overall: AZD1222 recipients with second doses at about 4 weeks or about 12 weeks were pooled, because spike-specific TCR depth and breadth did not differ between schedules. A total of about 230 trial participants underwent TCR sequencing, of whom roughly 210 received two doses of AZD1222 and about 26 received two doses of the MenACWY control vaccine. Trial participants were enrolled by age into subgroups of 18-55, 56-69 and 70-plus years, and around 150, 29 and 61 TCR-sequenced participants, respectively, were included in these subgroups.

The CDR3 regions of human TCRbeta chains were analyzed by immunosequencing. For the original study's pipeline: TCRs in the repertoires were compared against a reference library of SARS-CoV-2-specific TCRs that had been generated with the MIRA antigen-specificity platform. Breadth was defined as the fraction of unique TCRs that were SARS-CoV-2-associated. Depth was defined as the fraction of total T cells that were SARS-CoV-2-associated. Using the MIRA data, each spike-specific TCR was assigned both to the spike region to which the TCR was reactive and to a CD4 or CD8 class. Log10-transformed breadth and depth values were compared by one-way ANOVA with Sidak's multiple comparisons tests. TCRdb mirrors the immuneACCESS table, restricted to in-frame sequences. Some clones are absent from its copies; in checked studies, under half trace to an unresolved V gene, and the reason for the others is unknown. The V and J calls and clone size come from that table; D and trimming were worked out from the DNA. This sample has 85,000 to 120,000 clones in its table, and 90% of those were observed once. The top ten constitute less than 6% of the sample.

Paper-wide results and their limitations: After two AZD1222 doses, both the breadth and the depth of spike-specific TCRs were significantly higher than at day 0 and than in MenACWY recipients. Participants were mostly white British and included more females than males, and it was suggested by the authors that clonal diversity may have been underestimated. In the small 56-69-year group, the increase in depth fell short of significance, most likely because of low power. No day 14 peak-response samples were available, so repertoires were characterized only after the peak T cell response. CD4 TCRs associated with the vaccine covered the entire spike protein, and the dominant responses were in regions 160-218 and 743-854. Nearly half of unique spike-specific TCRs reportedly recognized epitopes outside regions mutated in the B.1.351 and B.1.1.7 variants. Conclusions about previously exposed vaccinees are limited, since just five or six AZD1222 recipients were seropositive for SARS-CoV-2 at baseline.

This sample comprised peripheral blood, obtained on day 0 of AZD1222 vaccination. The chain links TRBV12-3 or TRBV12-4 with TRBJ1-6; 6 matching bases give a weak D call of TRBD1. The clonotype originates from an adult in good health. In nucleotide form, the sequence is TGTGCCAGCAGAGGGGGAGATTCACCCCTCCACTTT. This gives the protein CASRGGDSPLHF.